One sample yielded the 10 T cell receptor beta chains listed below, sequenced in a study of T cells in narcolepsy. Repertoires were generated with immunoSEQ multiplex PCR, while TCRdb's copy carries only in-frame clones and drops some. The data show tens of thousands of clones, roughly 85% seen once. Material: memory (CD45RA-) CD4+ T cells from blood. The receptors derive from a human donor in good health.

The genes are TRBV5-5 and TRBJ2-7; D tentatively reads TRBD1 or TRBD2 (5 bases each). V was clipped by 2 bases and J by 3 bases, with 15 bases between them. The length of the CDR3 is 15 residues. CDR1 and CDR2 from the germline V gene are SGHKS and YYEKEE (reference sequence). CDR3 nucleotides: TGTGCCAGCAGCTTACTAGGGACCCTCTACTACGAGCAGTACTTC. It yields the protein CASSLLGTLYYEQYF. Full variable domain (missing parts from reference TRBV5-5 and TRBJ2-7): DAGVTQSPTHLIKTRGQQVTLRCSPISGHKSVSWYQQVLGQGPQFIFQYYEKEERGRGNFPDRFSARQFPNYSSELNVNALLLGDSALYLCASSLLGTLYYEQYFGPGTRLTVT.

The chain uses TRBV4-2 and TRBJ1-2; D perhaps matches TRBD1 (6 bases). This CDR3 has 15 amino acids. Germline CDR1 LGHNA, CDR2 YNFKEQ. The germline V and J ends were trimmed by 0 bases and 8 bases, with 16 bases remaining between them. The DNA of the CDR3 is TGTGCCAGCAGCCAAGATCTGGGACAAGAGGGAGGCTACACCTTC. It specifies CASSQDLGQEGGYTF.

This clone was counted between two and nine times. The chain employs TRBV2 and TRBJ2-5; 11 nucleotides line up with TRBD1. Trimming at V came to 8 bases and at J to 6 bases, leaving 5 bases not matched to a gene. Germline lookup yields CDR1 SNHLY and CDR2 FYNNEI. The CDR3 extends over 13 amino acids. The CDR3 loop reads CASGTGGGKTQYF. The DNA for the CDR3 is TGTGCCAGCGGGACAGGGGGGGGGAAGACCCAGTACTTC.

This clone has only one observation. The gene calls are TRBV6-6 and TRBJ1-2, with 8 bases identical to TRBD1. This CDR3 region has 13 residues. V was clipped by 7 bases and J by 2 bases; unmatched bases: 3. Germline lookup yields CDR1 MNHNY and CDR2 SVGAGI (reference sequence). The CDR3 DNA is TGTGCCAGCACCTCAGGGGGCAACTATGGCTACACCTTC. It specifies CASTSGGNYGYTF.

The rearrangement uses TRBV10-3 and TRBJ1-1; 10 bases match TRBD1. V shed 6 bases, J shed 1 base, and the junction held 5 bases outside the gene matches. This CDR3 spans 15 amino acids. In germline, CDR1 is ENHRY, CDR2 SYGVKD. CDR3 sequence reads: CAISPDRGQNTEAFF. CDR3 in DNA: TGTGCCATCAGCCCTGACAGGGGGCAGAACACTGAAGCTTTCTTT.

The rearrangement joins TRBV4-3 to TRBJ1-1; maybe TRBD1 (6 bases). The CDR3 covers 16 residues. Per germline, CDR1 LGHNA and CDR2 YSLEER. V lost 1 base and J lost 3, with 15 bases in between. CDR3 in amino acids: CASSQAGLRGYTEAFF. DNA of the CDR3: TGCGCCAGCAGCCAAGCAGGGCTCAGGGGATACACTGAAGCTTTCTTT.

The chain carries TRBV27 and TRBJ2-6; D may be TRBD1 (6 bases). The CDR3 consists of 17 residues. Germline V gene lookup returns CDR1 MNHEY and CDR2 SMNVEV (reference sequence). V was cut by 0 bases and J by 1 base, with 10 bases left in between. DNA for the CDR3: TGTGCCAGCAGTTTATCCGGGACAAGATCTGGGGCCAACGTCCTGACTTTC. This gives the protein CASSLSGTRSGANVLTF.

The CDR3 loop is CASSLQGGGLVNSPLHF. CDR3 in DNA: TGTGCCAGCAGTTTACAAGGGGGGGGACTTGTTAATTCACCCCTCCACTTT. This chain links TRBV28 with TRBJ1-6, with D perhaps matching TRBD1 (6 bases). CDR1 is MDHEN, CDR2 SYDVKM, per germline. V was cut by 2 bases and J by 6 bases, with 17 bases left in between. The CDR3 length is 17 residues.

The chain recombines TRBV27 with TRBJ2-2; no definite D call. The germline gives CDR1 MNHEY, CDR2 SMNVEV (reference sequence). V shed 0 bases and J shed 7 bases, with 9 bases lying between them. The CDR3 runs 14 residues. As DNA, the CDR3 is TGTGCCAGCAGTTTATCCCTTAAGGGCGGGGAGCTGTTTTTT. This gives the protein CASSLSLKGGELFF.

V gene TRBV6-6 combines with J gene TRBJ2-1; D is unclear. The CDR3 has 11 amino acids. The V end lost 5 bases, the J end lost 3 bases, and 2 bases lay between the germline ends. The germline CDR1 and CDR2 sequences are MNHNY and SVGAGI (reference sequence). The DNA of the CDR3 is TGTGCCAGCAGTAACTACAATGAGCAGTTCTTC. Encoded protein: CASSNYNEQFF.